The clone carrying this T cell receptor (beta chain) was seen a handful of times. This CDR3 region has 13 residues. Germline CDR1 reads SEHNR; CDR2 reads FQNEAQ (reference sequence). The germline V and J ends were trimmed by 5 bases and 8 bases, with 12 bases remaining between them. This sample is part of a study of T cells in Graves' hyperthyroidism and ophthalmopathy. Regions amplified from RNA transcripts were the TCR beta CDR3 regions. First-round RT-PCR with HTBI primers amplified the TCR CDR3 region. TCRdb independently ran MiXCR on the multiplex PCR reads; one entry per CDR3 protein. Of 300,000 to 350,000 distinct CDR3 sequences listed, 21% are singletons.

The rearrangement uses TRBV7-9 and TRBJ1-4; no firm D call. The clonotype comes from a woman aged 45 to 65 with Graves' hyperthyroidism. Sequencing was performed on blood. The CDR3, as DNA: TGTGCCAGCAGCCCGAGAATAGGCGAAAAACTGTTTTTT. It translates to CASSPRIGEKLFF.